These 10 T cell receptor beta chains were all obtained from the same sample, sequenced in a study of shared clonotypes between healthy human individuals. Clones were sequenced by immunoSEQ multiplex PCR, and TCRdb holds only the in-frame ones, with some missing. The table lists 950,000 to 1,200,000 clones, around three quarters of them singletons. Sequences were obtained from memory CD4+ T cells from PBMCs. Subset given: CD45RA-negative fraction. These receptors originate from a man aged 18 to 30 in good health. Some clones in this sample may be carry-over from other donors' samples.

V gene TRBV7-3 combines with J gene TRBJ2-1, with D perhaps TRBD2 (6 bases). The ends were cut back, 5 bases at V and 7 bases at J, with 18 bases in the middle. The germline gives CDR1 SGHTA, CDR2 FQGTGA. The CDR3 has 15 residues. In nucleotides, the CDR3 is TGTGCCAGCAGCCGAACCGGGACTTATAGGAATGAGCAGTTCTTC. This sequence encodes CASSRTGTYRNEQFF.

This clone was counted between two and nine times. The J gene is TRBJ2-7, the V gene TRBV7-8; D is unresolved. The CDR3 contains 12 residues. V was cut by 3 bases and J by 5 bases, with 8 bases left in between. Germline loops: CDR1 SGHVS, CDR2 FQNEAQ. CDR3 sequence (DNA): TGTGCCAGCAGCTTGGGGATGGACGAGCAGTACTTC. Translated, it gives CASSLGMDEQYF.

This chain joins TRBV15 and TRBJ2-2; TRBD1 is a possible D gene (6 bases). CDR1 and CDR2 from the germline V gene are LNHNV and YYDKDF (reference sequence). The CDR3 spans 16 residues. Trimming cost V 0 bases and J 7 bases, with 15 bases left between them. The CDR3 is CATSRDVVARGGELFF. The DNA for the CDR3 is TGTGCCACCAGCAGAGATGTGGTAGCCAGGGGCGGGGAGCTGTTTTTT.

This clone has just a few counts. V and J are TRBV25-1 and TRBJ1-1, with D maybe TRBD1 (6 bases). This CDR3 spans 15 amino acids. Germline V gene data show CDR1 as MGHDK and CDR2 as SYGVNS. Trimming took 5 bases from V and 0 from J, leaving 13 bases between them. Here the CDR3 DNA reads TGTGCCAGCAGTCCCCCCAGGGGCTTGAACACTGAAGCTTTCTTT. This codes for CASSPPRGLNTEAFF. Based on the CDR3 plus reference TRBV25-1 and TRBJ1-1, the full variable domain is EADIYQTPRYLVIGTGKKITLECSQTMGHDKMYWYQQDPGMELHLIHYSYGVNSTEKGDLSSESTVSRIRTEHFPLTLESARPSHTSQYLCASSPPRGLNTEAFFGQGTRLTVV.

This rearrangement joins TRBV7-2 to TRBJ2-7; 10 nucleotides align to TRBD1. V lost 5 bases to trimming and J lost 5 bases; unmatched junction nucleotides: 6. The CDR3 spans 14 residues. CDR1 and CDR2 (germline): SGHTA, FQGNSA. The CDR3 here is CASSGGQGTHEQYF. The CDR3 nucleotides are TGTGCCAGCAGCGGGGGACAGGGGACCCACGAGCAGTACTTC.

V usage is TRBV5-1 and J usage is TRBJ1-1; D unresolved. V was clipped by 0 bases and J by 5 bases, with 14 bases between them. The length of the CDR3 is 15 residues. Germline loops: CDR1 SGHRS, CDR2 YFSETQ. The CDR3 DNA reads TGCGCCAGCAGCTTGGCCGGTGAGTCTGGGACTGAAGCTTTCTTT. This codes for CASSLAGESGTEAFF.

A remark on this clone: Additional DNA sequences in this sample encode the identical CDR3. This chain connects TRBV5-1 to TRBJ2-5; 8 nucleotides line up with TRBD1. Germline values: CDR1 SGHRS, CDR2 YFSETQ. The CDR3 consists of 13 residues. V dropped 2 bases and J dropped 3; count of bases not matched to a gene: 0. The CDR3 nucleotides are TGCGCCAGCAGCTTACAGGGGGAAGAGACCCAGTACTTC. Its protein product is CASSLQGEETQYF.

This rearrangement joins TRBV7-2 to TRBJ2-5; 10 positions agree with TRBD2. The CDR3 covers 14 residues. V dropped 5 bases and J dropped 4; count of bases not matched to a gene: 4. Per the germline V gene, CDR1 is SGHTA and CDR2 is FQGNSA. Written as DNA, the CDR3 is TGTGCCAGCAGCCAGCTAGCGGGAGTAGAGACCCAGTACTTC. Translating gives CASSQLAGVETQYF.

This clone was detected once. A much larger clone sits a single nucleotide away, making a read error possible. As the CDR3 is not closed by the conserved phenylalanine or tryptophan, this likely results from a read error. This rearrangement joins TRBV6-6 to TRBJ2-7; 7 bases agree with TRBD1. CDR1 is MNHNY and CDR2 is SVGAGI in the germline V gene (reference sequence). V lost 5 bases and J lost 1; bases outside the gene matches: 8. There are 15 residues in the CDR3. The CDR3 DNA reads TGTGCCAGCAGTACCTACAGGGGTGGGTCCTACGAGCAGTACCTC. It translates to CASSTYRGGSYEQYL.

The V gene is TRBV7-2, the J gene TRBJ2-7; the match to TRBD2 covers 10 bases. The V gene's germline CDR1 is SGHTA and CDR2 FQGNSA. V shed 1 base and J 4 bases; nucleotides not matched to a gene: 7. The CDR3 is made up of 16 amino acids. Here the CDR3 reads CASSLGVALAGYEQYF. The CDR3 DNA follows: TGTGCCAGCAGCTTAGGGGTGGCACTAGCGGGATACGAGCAGTACTTC. Based on the CDR3 plus reference TRBV7-2 and TRBJ2-7, the full variable domain is GAGVSQSPSNKVTEKGKDVELRCDPISGHTALYWYRQSLGQGLEFLIYFQGNSAPDKSGLPSDRFSAERTGGSVSTLTIQRTQQEDSAVYLCASSLGVALAGYEQYFGPGTRLTVT.